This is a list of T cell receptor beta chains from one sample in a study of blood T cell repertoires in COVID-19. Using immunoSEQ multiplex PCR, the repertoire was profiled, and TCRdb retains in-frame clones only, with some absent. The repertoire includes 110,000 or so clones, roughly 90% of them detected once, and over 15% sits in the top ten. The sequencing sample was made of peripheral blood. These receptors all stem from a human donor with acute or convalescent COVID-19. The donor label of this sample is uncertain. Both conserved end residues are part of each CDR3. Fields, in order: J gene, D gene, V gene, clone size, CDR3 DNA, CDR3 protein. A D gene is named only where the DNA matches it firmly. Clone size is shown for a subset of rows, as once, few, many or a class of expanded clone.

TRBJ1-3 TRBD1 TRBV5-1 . TGCGCCAGCGCGGCGCTAAGGGGGCCTGGAAACACCATATATTTT CASAALRGPGNTIYF
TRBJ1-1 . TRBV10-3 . TGTGCCATCAGTGAGTCCCCCATGAACACTGAAGCTTTCTTT CAISESPMNTEAFF
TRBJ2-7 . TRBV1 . TGCACCAGCAGCCATTTCATTCCGATTACGCGAATGAACTACGAGCAGTACTTC CTSSHFIPITRMNYEQYF
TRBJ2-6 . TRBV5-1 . TGCGCCAGCAGCTTGGTTCCAGGTAACTCTGGGGCCAACGTCCTGACTTTC CASSLVPGNSGANVLTF
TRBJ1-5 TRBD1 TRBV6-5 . TGTGCCAGCATCCAAGGGTGGACAGGGGTCCAGCCCCAGCATTTT CASIQGWTGVQPQHF
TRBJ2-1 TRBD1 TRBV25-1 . TGTGCCAGCAGTCTACCCGTATCCGGGACAGGGGTATACAATGAGCAGTTCTTC CASSLPVSGTGVYNEQFF
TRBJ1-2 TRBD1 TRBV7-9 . TGTGCCAGCAGCTTGCGTTTCCCCGGGACAGGTGATACTACTGGCTACACCTTC CASSLRFPGTGDTTGYTF
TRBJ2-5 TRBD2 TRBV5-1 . TGCGCCAGCAGCTTGGAGGCTAGCGGGAGGGCCGGGACCCAGTACTTC CASSLEASGRAGTQYF
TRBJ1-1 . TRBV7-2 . TGTGCCAGCAGCTCTGGACACGCCAGTCCCATCTCCTTCTTT CASSSGHASPISFF
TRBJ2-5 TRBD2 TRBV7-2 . TGTGCCGGAGCTTCACTAGCGGGGTTAGAGACCCAGTACTTC CAGASLAGLETQYF
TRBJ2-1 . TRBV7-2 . TGTGCCAGCAGCTTCTGGGACTTGGGCAGTAACAATGAGCAGTTCTTC CASSFWDLGSNNEQFF
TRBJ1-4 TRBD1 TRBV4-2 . TGTGCCAGCAGCCAAAGAGGCGGGACAGTTAATGAAAAACTGTTTTTT CASSQRGGTVNEKLFF
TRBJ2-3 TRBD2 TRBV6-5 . TGTGCTTCGGCGGGGGACACAGATACGCAGTATTTT CASAGDTDTQYF
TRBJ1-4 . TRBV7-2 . TGTGCCAGCAGCTTTGGCTACCTGACTACTAATGAAAAACTGTTTTTT CASSFGYLTTNEKLFF
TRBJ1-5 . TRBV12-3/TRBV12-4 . TGTGCCAGCAGCCTAACCGGGACAAGGACGACGCATTTT CASSLTGTRTTHF
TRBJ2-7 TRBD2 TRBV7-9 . TGTGCCAGCAGCTCAGGATGGGGGGGAGTAGAGGAGCAGTACTTC CASSSGWGGVEEQYF
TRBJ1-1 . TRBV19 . TGTGCCAGTAGTATAAACATGAACACTGAAGCTTTCTTT CASSINMNTEAFF
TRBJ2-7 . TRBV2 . TGTGCCAGCAGTGTAAGGGCAGGGTACGAATACGAGCAGTACTTC CASSVRAGYEYEQYF
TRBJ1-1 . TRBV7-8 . TGTGCCAGCAGCCGTAGGGAGGGTTGGATGGGAGCTTTCTTT CASSRREGWMGAFF
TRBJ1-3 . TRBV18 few TGTGCCAGCTCACCCACAGGGTTGCCTGGAAACACCATATATTTT CASSPTGLPGNTIYF
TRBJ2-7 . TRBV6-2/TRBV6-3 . TGTGCCAGCAGTTACGACCCGGACTCTACCTACGAGCAGTACTTC CASSYDPDSTYEQYF
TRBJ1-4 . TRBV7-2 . TGTGCCAGCAGCCCCGTGGGGCAGGCAACTAATGAAAAACTGTTTTTT CASSPVGQATNEKLFF
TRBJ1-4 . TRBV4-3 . TGCGCCAGCAGCCAAGATTGGGAGACTAATGAAAAACTGTTTTTT CASSQDWETNEKLFF
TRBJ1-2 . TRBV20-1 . TGCAGTGCCGAGCACTATGGCTACACCTTC CSAEHYGYTF
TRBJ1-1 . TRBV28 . TGTGCCAGCAGGCCAGGGGCGGGCACTGAAGCTTTCTTT CASRPGAGTEAFF
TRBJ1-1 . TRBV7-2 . TGTGCCAGCAGCTTATTAGAAGGGGGTGAAGCTTTCTTT CASSLLEGGEAFF
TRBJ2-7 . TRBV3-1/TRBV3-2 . TGTGCCAGCAGCCAAGACCTAATGGAGGGCACCAGGACCTACGAGCAGCACTTC CASSQDLMEGTRTYEQHF
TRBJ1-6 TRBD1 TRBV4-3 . TGCGCCAGCAGCCAAGGTGGTCAGGGGACAGATAATTCACCCCTCCACTTT CASSQGGQGTDNSPLHF
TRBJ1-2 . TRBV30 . TGTGCCTGGAGTGTACTTCTTATCAGGGCGCGGGGCTATGGCTACACCTTC CAWSVLLIRARGYGYTF
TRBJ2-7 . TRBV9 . TGTGCCAGCAGCGTAGGTGACTCCGCCAACGAGCAGTACTTC CASSVGDSANEQYF
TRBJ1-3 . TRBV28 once TGTGCCAGCAGAACCACAGGGCCGGGAAACACCATATATTTT CASRTTGPGNTIYF
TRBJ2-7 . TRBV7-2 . TGTGCCAGCAGCCCGTTGGAGCAGGGGAGAAACGAGCAGTACTTC CASSPLEQGRNEQYF
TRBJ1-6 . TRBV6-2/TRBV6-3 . TGTGCCAGCAGTTACATGGGCCGCTTTACCTCGAATTCACCCCTCCACTTT CASSYMGRFTSNSPLHF
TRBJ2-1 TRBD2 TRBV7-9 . TGTGCCAGCAGCCCAGGGACTAGCGGGAGGGATAGAGAGCAGTTCTTC CASSPGTSGRDREQFF
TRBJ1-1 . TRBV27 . TGTGCCAGCAGCCCGCAGGGTTATCACACTGAAGCTTTCTTT CASSPQGYHTEAFF
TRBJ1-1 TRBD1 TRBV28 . TGTGCCAGCAGGATACAGGGGACTGAAGCTTTCTTT CASRIQGTEAFF
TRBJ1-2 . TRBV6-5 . TGTGCCAGCAGTTACTCGATCGGGGAGAACTATGGCTACACCTTC CASSYSIGENYGYTF
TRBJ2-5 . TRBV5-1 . TGCGCCAGCAGCTTGCTAGCAGCCGTGGAGACCCAGTACTTC CASSLLAAVETQYF
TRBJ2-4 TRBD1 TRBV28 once TGTGCCAGCAGTTTGCCGGGACAGGGCAGTAAGAACATTCAGTACTTC CASSLPGQGSKNIQYF
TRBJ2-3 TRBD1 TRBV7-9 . TGTGCCAGCAGTTCAAAGAGGGGGCAAGGTGCAGATACGCAGTATTTT CASSSKRGQGADTQYF
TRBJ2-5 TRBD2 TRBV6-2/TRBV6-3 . TGTGCCAGCAGTTTCCCCGGGCGGCGGGAGGCCCAAGAGACCCAGTACTTC CASSFPGRREAQETQYF
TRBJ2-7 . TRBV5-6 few TGTGCCAGCAGCTTCGGCCTGTGGGGAGAAGGGGAGCAGTACTTC CASSFGLWGEGEQYF
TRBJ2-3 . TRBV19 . TGTGCCAGTAGTATCCCGGCAGGCAGCACAGATACGCAGTATTTT CASSIPAGSTDTQYF
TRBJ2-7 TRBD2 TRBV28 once TGTGCCAGCAATGAGGGACTAGCAGGCTACGAGCAGTACTTC CASNEGLAGYEQYF
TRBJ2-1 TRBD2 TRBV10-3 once TGTGCCATCAGTATAGCGGGAGAGGAGCAGTTCTTC CAISIAGEEQFF
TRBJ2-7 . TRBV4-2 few TGTGCCAGCAGCTCGGACACCTACGAGCAGTACTTC CASSSDTYEQYF
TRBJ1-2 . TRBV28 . TGTGCCAGCTCGCTGCCGGGACAAGCCACGGGCTACACCTTC CASSLPGQATGYTF
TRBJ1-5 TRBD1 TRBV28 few TGTGCCAGCAGTTTTTTCGAACAGGGGGGCAATCAGCCCCAGCATTTT CASSFFEQGGNQPQHF
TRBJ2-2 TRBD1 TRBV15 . TGTGCCACCAGCAGCCCCAGGACAGGGGGACCCGGGGAGCTGTTTTTT CATSSPRTGGPGELFF
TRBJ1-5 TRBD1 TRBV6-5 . TGTGCCAGCAGAAGACAGGGGGCAAGCAATCAGCCCCAGCATTTT CASRRQGASNQPQHF
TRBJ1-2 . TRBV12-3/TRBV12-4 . TGTGCCAGCAGTTTGACAGGCGGCGCTGGCTACACCTTC CASSLTGGAGYTF
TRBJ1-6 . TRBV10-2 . TGCGCCAGCAGAGGAGCGGTGTATAATTCACCCCTCCACTTT CASRGAVYNSPLHF
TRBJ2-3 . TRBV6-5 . TGTGCCAGCAGTCAGGACAGTTATACGCAGTATTTT CASSQDSYTQYF
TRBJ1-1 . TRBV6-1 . TGTGCCAGCAGTGAAGCGCAAGGGGGACGGACTGAAGCTTTCTTT CASSEAQGGRTEAFF
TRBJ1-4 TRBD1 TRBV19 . TGTGCCAGTAGAAGCGCCGGGACAGCTGAAAAACTGTTTTTT CASRSAGTAEKLFF
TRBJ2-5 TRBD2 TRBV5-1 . TGCGCCAGCAGCTTGCAAGTGGGAGGGACCCAAGAGACCCAGTACTTC CASSLQVGGTQETQYF
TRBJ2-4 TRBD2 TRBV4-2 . TGTGCCAGCAGCCTGACCTTGGCGGGAGTCGCCAAAAACATTCAGTACTTC CASSLTLAGVAKNIQYF
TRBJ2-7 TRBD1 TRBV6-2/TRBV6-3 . TGTGCCAGCAGTTACGACCCCTACACAGGGGCCTACGAGCAGTACTTC CASSYDPYTGAYEQYF
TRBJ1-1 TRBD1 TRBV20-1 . TGCAGTGCTAGTTCGCTCCCAGGGGGCACTGAAGCTTTCTTT CSASSLPGGTEAFF